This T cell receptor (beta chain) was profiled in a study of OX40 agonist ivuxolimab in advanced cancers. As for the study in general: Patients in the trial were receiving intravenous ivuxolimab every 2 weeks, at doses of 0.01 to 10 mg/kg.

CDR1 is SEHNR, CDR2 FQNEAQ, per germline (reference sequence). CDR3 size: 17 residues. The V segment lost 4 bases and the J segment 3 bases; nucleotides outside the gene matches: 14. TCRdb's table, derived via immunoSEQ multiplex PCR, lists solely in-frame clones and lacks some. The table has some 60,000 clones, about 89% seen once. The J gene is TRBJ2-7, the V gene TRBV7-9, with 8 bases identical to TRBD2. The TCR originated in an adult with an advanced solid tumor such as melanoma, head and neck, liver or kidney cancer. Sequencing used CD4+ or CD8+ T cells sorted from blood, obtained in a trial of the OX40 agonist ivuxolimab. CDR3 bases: TGTGCCAGCAGCTCCAGCTCACAAGCGGGAGTTGGCTACGAGCAGTACTTC. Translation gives CASSSSSQAGVGYEQYF. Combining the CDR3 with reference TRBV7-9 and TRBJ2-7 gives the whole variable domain DTGVSQNPRHKITKRGQNVTFRCDPISEHNRLYWYRQTLGQGPEFLTYFQNEAQLEKSRLLSDRFSAERPKGSFSTLEIQRTEQGDSAMYLCASSSSSQAGVGYEQYFGPGTRLTVT.